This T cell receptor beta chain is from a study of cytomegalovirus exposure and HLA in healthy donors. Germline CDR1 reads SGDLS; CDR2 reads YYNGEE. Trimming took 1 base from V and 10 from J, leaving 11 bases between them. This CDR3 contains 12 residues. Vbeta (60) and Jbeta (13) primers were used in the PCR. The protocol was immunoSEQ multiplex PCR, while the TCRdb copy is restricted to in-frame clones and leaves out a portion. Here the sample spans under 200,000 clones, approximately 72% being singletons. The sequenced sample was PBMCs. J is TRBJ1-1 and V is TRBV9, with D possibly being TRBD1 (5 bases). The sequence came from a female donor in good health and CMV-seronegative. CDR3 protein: CASSVSTERAFF. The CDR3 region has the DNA TGTGCCAGCAGCGTATCGACAGAGCGAGCTTTCTTT.